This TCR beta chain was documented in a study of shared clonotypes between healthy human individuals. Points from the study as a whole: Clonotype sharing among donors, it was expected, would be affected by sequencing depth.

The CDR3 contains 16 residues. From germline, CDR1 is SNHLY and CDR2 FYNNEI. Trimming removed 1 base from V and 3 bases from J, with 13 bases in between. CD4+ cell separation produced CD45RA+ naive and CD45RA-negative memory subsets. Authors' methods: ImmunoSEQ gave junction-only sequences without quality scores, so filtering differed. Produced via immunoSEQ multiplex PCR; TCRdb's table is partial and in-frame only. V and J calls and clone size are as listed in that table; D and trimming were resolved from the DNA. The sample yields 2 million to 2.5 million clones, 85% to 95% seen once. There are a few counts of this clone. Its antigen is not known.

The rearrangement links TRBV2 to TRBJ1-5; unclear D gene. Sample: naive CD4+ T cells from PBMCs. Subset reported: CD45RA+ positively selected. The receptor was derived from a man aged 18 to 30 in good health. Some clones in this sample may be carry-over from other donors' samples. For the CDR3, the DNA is TGTGCCAGCAGTGAAGGACGAGCTGTTCTCAATCAGCCCCAGCATTTT. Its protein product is CASSEGRAVLNQPQHF.